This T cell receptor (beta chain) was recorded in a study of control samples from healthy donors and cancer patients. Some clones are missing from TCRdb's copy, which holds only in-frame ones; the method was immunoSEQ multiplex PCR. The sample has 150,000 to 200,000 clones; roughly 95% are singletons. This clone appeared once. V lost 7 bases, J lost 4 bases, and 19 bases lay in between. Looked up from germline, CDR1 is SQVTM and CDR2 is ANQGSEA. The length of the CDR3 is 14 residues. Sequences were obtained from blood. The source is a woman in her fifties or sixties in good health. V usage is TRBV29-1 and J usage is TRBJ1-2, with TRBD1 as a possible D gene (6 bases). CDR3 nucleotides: TGCAGCGCCCCGGGTAACGGGGGCTTCTATGGCTACACCTTC. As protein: CSAPGNGGFYGYTF.